Shown below are 3 T cell receptor beta chains from a single sample sequenced in a study of OX40 agonist ivuxolimab in advanced cancers. The receptor library was made with the immunoSEQ multiplex PCR assay. TCRdb stores this immuneACCESS table with in-frame sequences only. Part of the clones is absent; in the studies checked, under half of the shortfall reflects unresolved V genes, and no reason is known for the rest. This sample comprises 45,000 to 60,000 clones, more than 75% of them detected only once. The ten largest clones capture around a tenth of the sample. The sample in question was CD4+ or CD8+ T cells sorted from blood, obtained in a trial of the OX40 agonist ivuxolimab. These TCRs come from an adult with an advanced solid tumor such as melanoma, head and neck, liver or kidney cancer.

The chain has TRBV4-3 and TRBJ2-2; D remains ambiguous. The CDR3 covers 13 residues. V was cut by 5 bases and J by 4 bases, with 8 bases left in between. Germline V gives CDR1 LGHNA, CDR2 YSLEER. The CDR3: CASSSTGTGELFF. In nucleotides, the CDR3 is TGCGCCAGCAGCTCAACGGGCACCGGGGAGCTGTTTTTT.

V gene TRBV7-3 combines with J gene TRBJ2-2; D perhaps matches TRBD1 (5 bases). Germline CDR1 SGHTA, CDR2 FQGTGA. The length of the CDR3 is 15 residues. Trimming shortened V by 5 bases and J by 5 bases, and 15 bases separated the two germline ends. CDR3 sequence (DNA): TGTGCCAGCAGCCGAGACAGTCTTTTGACCGGGGAGCTGTTTTTT. It is translated as CASSRDSLLTGELFF.

The chain links TRBV4-1 to TRBJ2-3; TRBD1 might be the D (6 bases). This CDR3 spans 12 amino acids. V was cut by 4 bases and J by 14 bases, with 16 bases left in between. CDR1 is MGHRA and CDR2 is YSYEKL in the germline V gene. The CDR3 spells CASSPDSWILYF. In DNA form, the CDR3 reads TGCGCCAGCAGCCCGGACAGCTGGATCTTGTATTTT.